The 4 T cell receptor beta chains below come from one sample, sequenced in a study of blood T cell repertoires in COVID-19. TCRdb's copy holds only in-frame clones and misses some; the assay was immunoSEQ multiplex PCR. The data contain under 150,000 clones, roughly 90% of them singletons. Sequenced material: peripheral blood. All receptors come from a human donor in a cohort sampled during active COVID-19.

The chain has TRBV7-3 and TRBJ2-7, with 8 bases fitting TRBD1. CDR1 and CDR2 (germline): SGHTA, FQGTGA. The CDR3 covers 16 residues. Germline trimming cut 3 bases from V and 1 base from J; bases unmatched to any gene: 8. CDR3 DNA: TGTGCCAGCAGCTTCGCCGTGAGGGACAGGTCCTACGAGCAGTACTTC. Its translation: CASSFAVRDRSYEQYF.

This chain links TRBV7-6 with TRBJ2-5, with D hard to call. Germline V gene sequence: CDR1 SGHVS, CDR2 FNYEAQ. The V gene lost 2 bases and the J gene lost 3 bases, with 4 bases spanning the gap. The length of the CDR3 is 12 residues. For the CDR3, the DNA is TGTGCCAGCAGCTTACCTAAAGAGACCCAGTACTTC. This encodes CASSLPKETQYF.

The chain is built from TRBV6-5 and TRBJ2-7, with TRBD2 as a possible D gene (6 bases). This CDR3 has 15 amino acids. The V end was cut by 3 bases, the J end by 0 bases, with 12 bases between. The germline V gene has CDR1 MNHEY and CDR2 SVGAGI. The DNA for the CDR3 is TGTGCCAGCAGTTATGGGACGCGGGGCTCCTACGAGCAGTACTTC. Encoded protein: CASSYGTRGSYEQYF.

The CDR3 loop is CASSLDPGAYEQYF. In DNA, the CDR3 is TGTGCCAGCAGCTTAGACCCAGGGGCCTACGAGCAGTACTTC. The gene calls are TRBV11-2 and TRBJ2-7; a possible D gene is TRBD1 (6 bases). Per germline, CDR1 SGHAT and CDR2 FQNNGV. The V and J ends lost 0 bases and 2 bases respectively, with 8 bases between them. This CDR3 has 14 residues.